This T cell receptor beta chain was retrieved from a study of Graves' ophthalmopathy and Graves' hyperthyroidism (dated by TCRdb to the late 2010s). Describing the broader study: Peripheral blood was collected before any treatment was given, at the time of initial diagnosis. To tell Graves' ophthalmopathy apart from Graves' hyperthyroidism, and to predict which patients would progress to ophthalmopathy, the study relied on TCR beta repertoire signatures. In total, under 150 blood samples were TCR-sequenced: 43 ophthalmopathy, 80 or so hyperthyroidism and roughly 17 hyperthyroidism-to-ophthalmopathy patients. A discovery set of about a hundred patients (approximately 45 ophthalmopathy, some 58 stable hyperthyroidism) was enrolled to explore V-J signatures distinguishing ophthalmopathy from hyperthyroidism. The independent validation cohort included 18 to 20 hyperthyroidism patients plus 17 patients who later progressed from hyperthyroidism to ophthalmopathy. In about 6 hyperthyroidism patients, the T-cell repertoire of thyroid tissue was compared with the T-cell repertoire of blood. Following sampling, methimazole starting at 30 mg daily was administered to hyperthyroidism patients, and high-dose intravenous methylprednisolone was administered to ophthalmopathy patients. The approximately 100 discovery patients were randomly divided into training and test sets at a 7:3 ratio. Overall study results and their limits: In cross-validation, the 13-signature model distinguished ophthalmopathy from stable hyperthyroidism with less than 90% sensitivity and about 81% specificity, while in the test set the corresponding values were roughly 80% and 75%. Among expanded thyroid clonotypes with frequency above 0.001, most also showed up in blood, which suggests that blood repertoires may reflect the thyroid immune response. No statistical method was used to set the sample size in advance, and the investigators knew which group each participant was assigned to. In validation, the model predicted ophthalmopathy progression with more than 70% sensitivity and approximately 78% specificity; about a dozen predicted patients were CT-confirmed with GO in a median of 6.5 months.

For repertoire sequencing, TCR beta CDR3 regions were amplified from RNA transcripts. A first-round RT-PCR used HTBI primers with the Qiagen OneStep RT-PCR kit, followed by a second-round multiplex PCR, size selection and purification. Libraries were sequenced on an Illumina HiSeq2000 using paired-end 100 bp reads. Processing in the source paper ran as follows. SOAPnuke was used to process the reads, throwing out any read that had adapters, had uncalled bases, had a mean Phred below 15, or lacked an exact constant-primer or identifier match. High-quality paired reads were merged with COPE v1.2.5. Each unique nucleotide sequence was treated as a clonotype, and MiTCR v1.1 was used to align the clonotypes to the IMGT TRB V, D and J references. Only V-J combinations with frequency above 0.0001 were analysed, covering about 99% of repertoires. For each V-J combination, a TCR clonal expansion and chaos score was defined as F50 clonal expansion divided by the chaos observed in the TCRdist matrix. Welch's t-statistics and random forest were used to narrow the features down to roughly twelve V-J combinations, which were then fed into a naive Bayes classifier. The Morisita-Horn index was used to measure how similar the thyroid and blood repertoires were. Using fastp trimming at Q25 and MiXCR clonotype assembly, TCRdb reanalyzed the public sequencing data and kept in-frame beta chains. Identical CDR3 protein sequences are pooled into one entry, listed with their most common genes and DNA. V and J calls and clone size were set by TCRdb, not the authors. The sample table holds roughly 410,000 distinct CDR3 sequences, of which 15% were seen once. Clones ranked in the top ten supply approximately 7% of the sample.

Hyperthyroidism was considered stable if no progression to ophthalmopathy occurred within 18 months of follow-up. Hyperthyroidism patients were newly diagnosed, with disease duration under 2 months, and aged 18 to 65 years. Anyone with other autoimmune diseases, uncontrolled infections, pregnancy or lactation was excluded from the study. Clinical symptoms, serum thyroxine, TRAb, thyroid ultrasound and orbital computed tomography were used for diagnosis. Using Ficoll-Paque density gradient centrifugation, PBMCs were isolated from about 9.4 ml of fresh peripheral blood. Trizol reagent was used to extract the total RNA, and its quality was then checked on an Agilent 2100 Bioanalyzer. Concerning this clonotype itself: Its antigen has not been determined. No base quality values were provided; no much bigger clone lies one nucleotide off.

The germline ends are 16 bases apart after V is trimmed by 7 bases and J by 1 base. From its cysteine to its phenylalanine, the CDR3 spans 14 amino acids. The read is trimmed to its CDR3 DNA, 42 bases read in frame from base 1. The germline V gene (reference sequence) supplies CDR1 DFQATT and CDR2 SNEGSKA. The sequence came from a woman aged 18-30 years with stable Graves' hyperthyroidism. Donor details come from another sample of the same person, matched by shared clones. This receptor chain uses TRBV20-1 and TRBJ2-5; the D gene is unclear. Sequencing was performed on peripheral blood. The DNA reads TGCAGTGTTCAGGACCCGGGCCTCCAAGAGACCCAGTACTTC. It translates to CSVQDPGLQETQYF.